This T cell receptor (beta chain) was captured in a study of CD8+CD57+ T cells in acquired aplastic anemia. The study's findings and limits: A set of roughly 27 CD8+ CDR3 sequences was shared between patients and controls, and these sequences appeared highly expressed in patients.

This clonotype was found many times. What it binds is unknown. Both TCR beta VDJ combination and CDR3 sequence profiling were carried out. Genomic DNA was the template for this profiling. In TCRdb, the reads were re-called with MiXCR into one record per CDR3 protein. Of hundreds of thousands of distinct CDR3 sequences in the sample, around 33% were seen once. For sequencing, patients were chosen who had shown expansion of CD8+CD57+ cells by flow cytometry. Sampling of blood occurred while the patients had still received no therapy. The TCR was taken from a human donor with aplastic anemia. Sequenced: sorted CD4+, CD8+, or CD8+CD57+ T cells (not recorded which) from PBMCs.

The CDR3 coding sequence is TGCAGTGCTACTAGGTCAGTCAACTCCTACGAGCAGTACTTC. Residues: CSATRSVNSYEQYF. The chain combines TRBV20-1 with TRBJ2-7, with unresolved D. Looked up from germline, CDR1 is DFQATT and CDR2 is SNEGSKA (reference sequence). The CDR3 is 14 amino acids. V shed 4 bases and J shed 0 bases, with 13 bases lying between them.